Listed here are 6 T cell receptor beta chains from one sample, sequenced in a study of cytomegalovirus exposure and HLA in healthy donors. This PCR relied on a set of 60 Vbeta primers and 13 Jbeta primers. The protocol was immunoSEQ multiplex PCR, while the TCRdb copy is restricted to in-frame clones and leaves out a portion. Of over 150,000 clones in the sample, approximately 79% are singletons; the top ten hold around 1.9%. The sequencing sample was made of PBMCs. The receptors stem from a man aged 40-49 years in good health and CMV-seronegative.

The chain employs TRBV30 and TRBJ2-2; D uncertain. Germline values: CDR1 GTSNPN, CDR2 SVGIG (reference sequence). CDR3 length: 15 amino acids. The V end was cut by 5 bases, the J end by 4 bases, with 17 bases between. The CDR3 coding sequence is TGTGCCTGGTCTATAGGCTGGCGAGGCACCGGGGAGCTGTTTTTT. It codes for CAWSIGWRGTGELFF.

The gene calls are TRBV6-6 and TRBJ2-2; the match to TRBD1 covers 7 bases. Germline V CDR1 and CDR2: MNHNY, SVGAGI (reference sequence). The V and J ends lost 6 bases and 6 bases, in that order; junction bases with no gene match: 10. There are 15 residues in the CDR3. As DNA, the CDR3 is TGTGCCAGCAGGGGATCTGACAGGGACCCCGGGGAGCTGTTTTTT. This encodes CASRGSDRDPGELFF.

V gene TRBV29-1 combines with J gene TRBJ2-2; D unclear. The CDR3 sequence is 15 residues long. Germline V gives CDR1 SQVTM, CDR2 ANQGSEA. V gave up 5 bases and J gave up 2 bases, with 15 bases separating them. The CDR3 DNA sequence: TGCAGCGTTACCGTCGGAGCCCCCAACACCGGGGAGCTGTTTTTT. Translated, it gives CSVTVGAPNTGELFF.

This sequence joins TRBV11-2 and TRBJ2-7; 8 bases are shared with TRBD1. From germline, CDR1 is SGHAT and CDR2 FQNNGV. V gave up 5 bases and J gave up 5 bases; unmatched junction bases: 11. The CDR3 sequence is 15 residues long. CDR3 sequence reads: CASSRPGQGADEQYF. The CDR3 DNA sequence: TGTGCCAGCAGCCGGCCGGGCCAGGGGGCCGACGAGCAGTACTTC.

This clone has more than one count but fewer than ten. V usage is TRBV2 and J usage is TRBJ2-5; 11 bases fit TRBD2. V gave up 7 bases and J gave up 4 bases; unmatched junction bases: 5. Germline V gene data show CDR1 as SNHLY and CDR2 as FYNNEI. The CDR3 is 14 residues long. CDR3 loop: CASNRLAGLETQYF. The CDR3 bases are TGTGCCAGCAACAGACTAGCGGGACTAGAGACCCAGTACTTC.

The gene calls are TRBV27 and TRBJ2-1, with TRBD2 as a possible D gene (7 bases). The CDR3 extends over 18 amino acids. Germline V gene sequence: CDR1 MNHEY, CDR2 SMNVEV (reference sequence). Trimming shortened V by 0 bases and J by 1 base, and 16 bases separated the two germline ends. CDR3 DNA: TGTGCCAGCAGTTTATCGGGGGCGGGAGAGAGGTCCTACAATGAGCAGTTCTTC. Translating it yields CASSLSGAGERSYNEQFF.